A single sample is the source of the 15 T cell receptor beta chains below, sequenced in a study of tumor-infiltrating lymphocytes in localized non-small cell lung cancer (dated by TCRdb to about 2021). The protocol used for the library was the immunoSEQ multiplex PCR assay. The table was pulled from immuneACCESS by TCRdb, which kept in-frame rearrangements only. Such tables lose some clones; where checked, under half of the loss comes from unresolved V genes, and the rest has no known cause. This sample comprises 9,500 to 15,000 clones, around 81% of them detected only once. The ten most abundant clones make up 4% to 5% of the sample. What was sequenced was lung tumor tissue. The receptors were gathered from a human donor with non-small cell lung cancer.

CDR3: CASSLNWDSYEQYF. CDR3 in DNA: TGTGCCAGCAGCTTAAACTGGGACAGCTACGAGCAGTACTTC. The J gene is TRBJ2-7, the V gene TRBV7-9; TRBD1 matches at 7 bases. The CDR3 consists of 14 residues. The V segment lost 2 bases and the J segment 3 bases; nucleotides outside the gene matches: 4. Germline CDR1 is SEHNR and CDR2 is FQNEAQ (reference sequence).

This sequence joins TRBV7-9 and TRBJ2-7, with TRBD1 matching over 10 bases. The CDR3 totals 18 residues. After removal of 5 bases from V and 3 bases from J, the junction contained 16 bases not matched to a gene. The germline gives CDR1 SEHNR, CDR2 FQNEAQ (reference sequence). CDR3 DNA sequence: TGTGCCAGCAGCCTGGGACAGGGGTTTCCTAGCGCTCTCTACGAGCAGTACTTC. Residues: CASSLGQGFPSALYEQYF.

The chain has TRBV28 and TRBJ2-3; TRBD1 aligns across 7 bases. This CDR3 has 13 residues. V shed 11 bases, J shed 4 bases, and the junction held 9 bases outside the gene matches. CDR1 is MDHEN and CDR2 is SYDVKM in the germline V gene. CDR3 sequence (DNA): TGTGCCGGGAAGGGACAGTTGGCAGATACGCAGTATTTT. Translated, it gives CAGKGQLADTQYF.

The chain joins TRBV10-2 to TRBJ2-1, with D possibly being TRBD1 or TRBD2 (5 bases each). The CDR3 length is 17 residues. CDR1 and CDR2 from the germline V gene are WSHSY and SAAADI. V gave up 8 bases and J gave up 0 bases, with 20 bases separating them. This CDR3 is CASLPVGELSSYNEQFF. The CDR3 DNA sequence: TGCGCCAGCCTCCCCGTGGGGGAGCTGAGCTCCTACAATGAGCAGTTCTTC.

V and J are TRBV27 and TRBJ1-5; D gene uncertain. Germline V gene data show CDR1 as MNHEY and CDR2 as SMNVEV (reference sequence). The CDR3 is made up of 12 amino acids. Trimming shortened V by 3 bases and J by 7 bases, and 7 bases separated the two germline ends. The CDR3 loop is CASSFPGQPQHF. The CDR3 nucleotides are TGTGCCAGCAGTTTCCCGGGGCAGCCCCAGCATTTT.

The J gene is TRBJ2-5, the V gene TRBV7-2; 11 bases fit TRBD2. This CDR3 has 17 amino acids. The germline V gene has CDR1 SGHTA and CDR2 FQGNSA. The V segment lost 5 bases and the J segment 2 bases; nucleotides outside the gene matches: 10. The CDR3 DNA reads as TGTGCCAGCAGCGCGACGTCTAGCGGGAGGAGACAAGAGACCCAGTACTTC. It codes for CASSATSSGRRQETQYF.

The chain has TRBV30 and TRBJ2-7; D is perhaps TRBD2 (5 bases). The CDR3 has 14 residues. Between the trimmed V and J ends, which lost 0 bases and 3 bases, there was a span of 12 bases. Germline loops: CDR1 GTSNPN, CDR2 SVGIG (reference sequence). CDR3 DNA sequence: TGTGCCTGGAGTGTAGGGTTAGCGCTCTACGAGCAGTACTTC. Translating it yields CAWSVGLALYEQYF. Filled out from reference TRBV30 and TRBJ2-7, the complete variable domain reads SQTIHQWPATLVQPVGSPLSLECTVEGTSNPNLYWYRQAAGRGLQLLFYSVGIGQISSEVPQNLSASRPQDRQFILSSKKLLLSDSGFYLCAWSVGLALYEQYFGPGTRLTVT.

The chain couples TRBV4-1 to TRBJ2-3, with 8 bases aligning to TRBD1. This CDR3 contains 14 residues. J gave up 3 bases and V 4 bases, and 3 bases lay outside the gene matches. Looked up from germline, CDR1 is MGHRA and CDR2 is YSYEKL. CDR3 protein: CASSPRQGTDTQYF. CDR3 sequence (DNA): TGCGCCAGCAGCCCGAGACAGGGGACAGATACGCAGTATTTT.

This clone has a handful of counts. V and J are TRBV5-1 and TRBJ2-7; tentatively, D is TRBD2 (6 bases). V lost 3 bases to trimming and J lost 2 bases, with 12 bases between them. There are 14 residues in the CDR3. The germline CDR1 and CDR2 sequences are SGHRS and YFSETQ. CDR3 DNA sequence: TGCGCCAGCAGCTCTACTAGCCCTACCTACGAGCAGTACTTC. Translation gives CASSSTSPTYEQYF.

The chain employs TRBV7-9 and TRBJ1-1; 7 nucleotides align to TRBD1. This CDR3 region has 13 residues. V was clipped by 3 bases and J by 7 bases; unmatched bases: 5. Germline CDR1 reads SEHNR; CDR2 reads FQNEAQ (reference sequence). The CDR3 sequence is CASSFPGQIEAFF. The CDR3 DNA is TGTGCCAGCAGCTTCCCGGGACAGATTGAAGCTTTCTTT.

The V call is TRBV18, the J call TRBJ2-5; D not resolved. From germline, CDR1 is KGHSH and CDR2 LQKENI. The ends were cut back, 4 bases at V and 2 bases at J, with 5 bases in the middle. This CDR3 is built from 12 residues. CDR3 residues: CASSLAQETQYF. CDR3 bases: TGTGCCAGCTCACTAGCTCAAGAGACCCAGTACTTC.

The chain couples TRBV7-2 to TRBJ2-2, with no clear D. The germline V and J ends were trimmed by 1 base and 5 bases, with 8 bases remaining between them. Looked up from germline, CDR1 is SGHTA and CDR2 is FQGNSA. This CDR3 has 14 amino acids. The CDR3 DNA follows: TGTGCCAGCAGCTTAGTTGTGAGAACCGGGGAGCTGTTTTTT. This codes for CASSLVVRTGELFF.

This clone was counted between two and nine times. Germline is not matched at one junction end, which may reflect a read error. This chain links TRBV14 with TRBJ1-2; D gene unclear. CDR3 length equals 11 residues. Per the germline V gene, CDR1 is SGHDN and CDR2 is FVKESK. The CDR3 DNA reads as TGTGCCAGCAGCGACGCAGGCTTCCCCTCCTTC. Residues: CASSDAGFPSF.

This clone has only one observation. The chain couples TRBV7-2 to TRBJ2-3; 10 bases align to TRBD2. Trimming removed 4 bases from V and 2 bases from J; junction bases left unmatched: 3. CDR1 is SGHTA and CDR2 is FQGNSA in the germline V gene. There are 15 residues in the CDR3. CDR3 nucleotides: TGTGCCAGCAGCTCTCTAGCGGGGGCCACAGATACGCAGTATTTT. It codes for CASSSLAGATDTQYF.

The J gene is TRBJ2-1, the V gene TRBV28, with D perhaps matching TRBD1 (5 bases). Looked up from germline, CDR1 is MDHEN and CDR2 is SYDVKM. The CDR3 loop spans 13 amino acids. Trimming took 6 bases from V and 13 from J, leaving 19 bases between them. CDR3: CASRTAATVLQFF. The CDR3 DNA is TGTGCCAGCAGGACCGCAGCGACAGTCTTACAGTTCTTC.